This paragraph covers one T cell receptor (beta chain) sequence. Its matching antigen is unknown. The entry originates in a study of shared clonotypes between healthy human individuals. Subsets obtained from CD4+ cells comprised CD45RA+ naive and CD45RA-negative memory cells. Findings of the study overall: Sequencing depth was predicted to influence how clonotypes are shared among donors. Shared across four donors were around 5% of the naive CD4 clonotypes. Non-shared clonotypes showed lower generation probabilities than clonotypes common to all four donors.

V dropped 0 bases and J dropped 4 bases, with 9 bases sitting between them. Germline-derived CDR1 and CDR2 are MGHRA and YSYEKL. This CDR3 comprises 14 residues. Libraries were prepared by immunoSEQ multiplex PCR; TCRdb keeps only in-frame clonotypes and omits some of them. Of a few million clones in the sample, about 90% were seen once. This rearrangement joins TRBV4-1 to TRBJ1-2; possibly TRBD1 for D (6 bases). Sequenced: naive CD4+ T cells from PBMCs. Subset given: CD45RA+ positively selected. This TCR was sampled from a man in his late teens or twenties in good health. Some clones in this sample may be carry-over from other donors' samples. CDR3 sequence: CASSQEGQLYGYTF. The CDR3 coding sequence is TGCGCCAGCAGCCAAGAAGGACAGCTCTATGGCTACACCTTC.